This T cell receptor beta chain was identified in a study of blood T cell repertoires in COVID-19. As for the study in general: Material from acute and convalescent COVID-19 was sourced from the United States, Italy and Spain. PBMCs, B-cell-depleted T cells, or T cells were the source of the cDNA or gDNA that made up the material.

Concerning this clone itself: Other DNA sequences in the sample encode the same CDR3.

The CDR3 has 13 amino acids. Germline values: CDR1 MNHNY, CDR2 SVGAGI (reference sequence). Trimming took off 6 bases at V and 1 base at J, with 9 bases between the two ends. Per the original methods: Reference gene primer amplification gave nucleated cell count estimates. Libraries were prepared by immunoSEQ multiplex PCR; TCRdb keeps only in-frame clonotypes and omits some of them. The V and J calls and clone size were taken over from that table, and D and trimming were inferred from the DNA. The table records roughly 120,000 clones, more than 80% of them present only once. The sequencing input was peripheral blood. The receptor was derived from a human donor in a cohort sampled during active COVID-19. This sequence joins TRBV6-6 and TRBJ1-1; TRBD1 might be the D (6 bases). The CDR3 is CASRKQGNTEAFF. In nucleotides, the CDR3 is TGTGCCAGCAGAAAACAGGGGAACACTGAAGCTTTCTTT.